This T cell receptor (beta chain) was sequenced during a study of blood T cell repertoires in COVID-19. Overall study context: COVID-19 samples collected from the United States, Italy and Spain covered acute and convalescent phases. Sources were T cells, B-cell-depleted T cells, or PBMCs; the material itself was cDNA or gDNA.

The CDR3 is 16 residues long. With 4 bases clipped from V and 4 bases from J, the junction kept 6 bases outside the gene matches. The germline CDR1 and CDR2 sequences are SGHAT and FQNNGV. Here immunoSEQ multiplex PCR was the method, and the copy in TCRdb shows in-frame clones only, minus some. The sample includes 160,000 or so clones, roughly four fifths of them seen just once. Sequences were obtained from peripheral blood. This rearrangement joins TRBV11-2 to TRBJ2-3, with TRBD2 matching over 12 bases. The sequence came from a human donor in a cohort sampled during active COVID-19. The CDR3 region is CASSSRLAGDADTQYF. DNA of the CDR3: TGTGCCAGCAGCTCTAGACTAGCGGGAGATGCAGATACGCAGTATTTT.